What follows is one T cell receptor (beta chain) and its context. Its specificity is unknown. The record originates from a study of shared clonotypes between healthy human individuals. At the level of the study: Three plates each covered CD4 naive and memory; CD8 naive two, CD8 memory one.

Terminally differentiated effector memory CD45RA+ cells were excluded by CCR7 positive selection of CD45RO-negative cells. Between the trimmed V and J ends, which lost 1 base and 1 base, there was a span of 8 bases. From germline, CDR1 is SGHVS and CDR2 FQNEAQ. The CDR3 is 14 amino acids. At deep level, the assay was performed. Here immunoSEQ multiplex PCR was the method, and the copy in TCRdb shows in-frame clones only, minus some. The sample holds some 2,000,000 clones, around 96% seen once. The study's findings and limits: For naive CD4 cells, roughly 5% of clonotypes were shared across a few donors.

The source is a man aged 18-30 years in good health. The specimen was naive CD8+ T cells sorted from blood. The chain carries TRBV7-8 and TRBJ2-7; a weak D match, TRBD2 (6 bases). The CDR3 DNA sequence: TGTGCCAGCAGCTTAGTGCGGGGTTCCTACGAGCAGTACTTC. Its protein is CASSLVRGSYEQYF.